These 25 T cell receptor beta chains were sequenced from one sample in a study of CD8+ T cells in alopecia areata. It was cDNA, reverse transcribed from extracted RNA, that served as the sequencing template. Method: immunoSEQ multiplex PCR; TCRdb's copy keeps in-frame clones and lacks some. The table lists roughly 150,000 clones, 50% to 65% of them singletons, with about 4.3% in the top ten. Input material: CD4+ T cells sorted from blood. The receptors were gathered from a human donor in good health.

This clone was counted ten times or more. The rearrangement joins TRBV5-1 to TRBJ2-3; 12 nucleotides match TRBD2. V was clipped by 6 bases and J by 3 bases; unmatched bases: 2. This CDR3 region has 14 residues. Germline CDR1 and CDR2: SGHRS and YFSETQ. In DNA form, the CDR3 reads TGCGCCAGCAACGGACTAGCGGGGACAGATACGCAGTATTTT. Its protein is CASNGLAGTDTQYF.

The CDR3 protein is CSASGGNYGYTF. For the CDR3, the DNA is TGCAGCGCCTCCGGGGGGAACTATGGCTACACCTTC. The chain carries TRBV29-1 and TRBJ1-2, with a weak D call TRBD1 (5 bases). The V end lost 7 bases, the J end lost 2 bases, and 11 bases lay between the germline ends. Germline lookup yields CDR1 SQVTM and CDR2 ANQGSEA. The CDR3 is 12 amino acids.

The genes are TRBV29-1 and TRBJ2-2, with TRBD2 matching 12 bases. Per germline, CDR1 SQVTM and CDR2 ANQGSEA. The CDR3 has 14 residues. V lost 3 bases and J lost 4; bases outside the gene matches: 0. The DNA for the CDR3 is TGCAGCGTTGAGACTAGCGGGAGCACCGGGGAGCTGTTTTTT. Translating gives CSVETSGSTGELFF.

The chain joins TRBV10-2 to TRBJ2-4; D possibly corresponds to TRBD2 (5 bases). Germline lookup yields CDR1 WSHSY and CDR2 SAAADI. The CDR3 extends over 11 amino acids. V was cut by 2 bases and J by 9 bases, with 5 bases left in between. CDR3 sequence: CASSEGSIQYF. CDR3 nucleotides: TGCGCCAGCAGTGAGGGGAGCATTCAGTACTTC.

This rearrangement joins TRBV5-4 to TRBJ2-2; 7 nucleotides agree with TRBD2. Unmatched junction bases numbered 12, after V lost 0 bases and J lost 4 bases. Germline V gives CDR1 SGHNT, CDR2 YYREEE (reference sequence). This CDR3 has 18 residues. In nucleotides, the CDR3 is TGTGCCAGCAGCTTGGAGCCCGCGGGAGCAGCTAGCACCGGGGAGCTGTTTTTT. Residues: CASSLEPAGAASTGELFF.

V and J are TRBV6-5 and TRBJ2-7; no definite D call. This CDR3 is 11 amino acids long. V lost 5 bases and J lost 4, with 6 bases in between. Looked up from germline, CDR1 is MNHEY and CDR2 is SVGAGI. The CDR3 sequence is CASSRAYEQYF. The DNA of the CDR3 is TGTGCCAGCAGTCGGGCATACGAGCAGTACTTC.

V is TRBV28 and J is TRBJ1-5; 7 positions agree with TRBD1. The CDR3 loop spans 17 amino acids. J was trimmed by 7 bases and V by 2 bases; bases with no gene match: 14. Per the germline V gene, CDR1 is MDHEN and CDR2 is SYDVKM. DNA of the CDR3: TGTGCCAGCAGTTTAATCCCGGTGAGGGGGCTCCCACAGCCCCAGCATTTT. Protein sequence: CASSLIPVRGLPQPQHF.

The chain recombines TRBV19 with TRBJ2-2, with a tentative D call TRBD2 (6 bases). The CDR3 sequence is 14 residues long. From germline, CDR1 is LNHDA and CDR2 SQIVND (reference sequence). The V end was cut by 3 bases, the J end by 6 bases, with 11 bases between. Here the CDR3 reads CASSMRGFAGELFF. In DNA, the CDR3 is TGTGCCAGTAGTATGCGGGGTTTCGCCGGGGAGCTGTTTTTT.

The genes are TRBV14 and TRBJ2-1, with TRBD1 matching 7 bases. Germline CDR1 is SGHDN and CDR2 is FVKESK. V lost 4 bases, J lost 7 bases, and 13 bases stayed unmatched. This CDR3 spans 16 amino acids. The CDR3 DNA follows: TGTGCCAGCAGCCCTATCCGCGGAATACAGGGGAATGAGCAGTTCTTC. Its protein is CASSPIRGIQGNEQFF.

The CDR3 is CAIAGGPGYEQYF. The CDR3, as DNA: TGTGCCATAGCGGGAGGGCCCGGTTACGAGCAGTACTTC. This chain joins TRBV30 and TRBJ2-7; 11 nucleotides match TRBD2. V was pared by 8 bases and J by 4 bases, with 7 bases of the junction left unmatched. Germline values: CDR1 GTSNPN, CDR2 SVGIG (reference sequence). The CDR3 consists of 13 residues.

CDR3 loop: CASSLAAGVPTDTQYF. The CDR3 DNA reads TGCGCCAGCAGCTTGGCGGCGGGAGTGCCCACAGATACGCAGTATTTT. V and J are TRBV5-1 and TRBJ2-3; 7 bases map to TRBD2. V trimming: 0 bases; J trimming: 2 bases; junction bases outside the gene matches: 6. CDR1 and CDR2 (germline): SGHRS, YFSETQ. CDR3 length equals 16 residues. The whole variable domain, filled in from reference TRBV5-1 and TRBJ2-3, reads KAGVTQTPRYLIKTRGQQVTLSCSPISGHRSVSWYQQTPGQGLQFLFEYFSETQRNKGNFPGRFSGRQFSNSRSEMNVSTLELGDSALYLCASSLAAGVPTDTQYFGPGTRLTVL.

The chain uses TRBV5-1 and TRBJ1-1; a possible D gene is TRBD1 (6 bases). Germline V gives CDR1 SGHRS, CDR2 YFSETQ. V was shortened by 4 bases and J by 6 bases, with 16 bases between the two germline ends. CDR3 length equals 14 residues. The CDR3 reads CASSGARGGAEAFF. CDR3 sequence (DNA): TGCGCCAGCAGCGGGGCCAGGGGAGGCGCTGAAGCTTTCTTT.

The rearrangement uses TRBV27 and TRBJ2-5, with D maybe TRBD1 (5 bases). From germline, CDR1 is MNHEY and CDR2 SMNVEV (reference sequence). Trimming took off 2 bases at V and 5 bases at J, with 15 bases between the two ends. This CDR3 has 15 amino acids. This CDR3 reads CASSLRRAGQETQYF. CDR3 sequence (DNA): TGTGCCAGCAGTTTACGGCGTGCAGGGCAGGAGACCCAGTACTTC.

The chain carries TRBV6-5 and TRBJ2-5; 7 bases align to TRBD1. CDR1 MNHEY and CDR2 SVGAGI come from the germline V gene. This CDR3 comprises 14 residues. The trim removed 6 bases at V and 2 bases at J, leaving 6 bases unmatched. CDR3 sequence: CASSPPGQQETQYF. In DNA form, the CDR3 reads TGTGCCAGCAGCCCCCCGGGACAGCAAGAGACCCAGTACTTC.

The V gene is TRBV28, the J gene TRBJ1-4; a weak D match, TRBD1 (5 bases). CDR1 and CDR2 from the germline V gene are MDHEN and SYDVKM. The CDR3 is 13 amino acids. The V end lost 7 bases, the J end lost 12 bases, and 18 bases lay between the germline ends. This CDR3 is CASTPRGTEELFF. The CDR3 region has the DNA TGTGCCAGCACACCCCGGGGGACTGAGGAACTGTTTTTT.

The chain links TRBV30 to TRBJ1-2; D remains ambiguous. CDR1 and CDR2 from the germline V gene are GTSNPN and SVGIG (reference sequence). V dropped 4 bases and J dropped 3 bases, with 24 bases sitting between them. There are 17 residues in the CDR3. CDR3 sequence (DNA): TGTGCCTGGAACACGGCAAATGGACGGCTAATCGACTATGGCTACACCTTC. Translating gives CAWNTANGRLIDYGYTF.

The chain couples TRBV10-2 to TRBJ2-1; D assignment may be TRBD1 or TRBD2 (6 bases each). Trimming took 5 bases from V and 0 from J, leaving 8 bases between them. Looked up from germline, CDR1 is WSHSY and CDR2 is SAAADI. The CDR3 totals 14 residues. The CDR3 protein is CASSRGDSYNEQFF. In DNA, the CDR3 is TGCGCCAGCAGTAGGGGGGACTCCTACAATGAGCAGTTCTTC.

This clone was observed a few times. The chain is built from TRBV29-1 and TRBJ2-3, with 7 bases matching TRBD2. The germline V gene encodes CDR1 SQVTM and CDR2 ANQGSEA. This CDR3 has 13 amino acids. V shed 1 base, J shed 4 bases, and the junction held 2 bases outside the gene matches. CDR3 in amino acids: CSVEGLAADTQYF. The CDR3 DNA sequence: TGCAGCGTTGAAGGTCTAGCGGCAGATACGCAGTATTTT.

This chain uses TRBV29-1 with TRBJ1-2, with D hard to call. Trimming shortened V by 4 bases and J by 4 bases, and 13 bases separated the two germline ends. The germline gives CDR1 SQVTM, CDR2 ANQGSEA. The CDR3 contains 13 residues. The CDR3, as DNA: TGCAGCGTTGTATCGGTCAGCCTCTATGGCTACACCTTC. It codes for CSVVSVSLYGYTF.

V usage is TRBV6-6 and J usage is TRBJ2-7; TRBD2 might be the D (5 bases). Per the germline V gene, CDR1 is MNHNY and CDR2 is SVGAGI (reference sequence). Trimming cost V 11 bases and J 4 bases, with 12 bases left between them. CDR3 size: 11 residues. This CDR3 is CAATRGYEQYF. For the CDR3, the DNA is TGTGCCGCTACTCGGGGTTACGAGCAGTACTTC.

This clone was counted only a few times. This chain connects TRBV6-1 to TRBJ2-7; either TRBD1 or TRBD2 may fit D (6 bases each). This CDR3 comprises 14 residues. Germline V CDR1 and CDR2: MNHNS, SASEGT. V lost 5 bases to trimming and J lost 3 bases, with 14 bases between them. The CDR3 loop is CASSLARQDYEQYF. Here the CDR3 DNA reads TGTGCCAGCAGTCTAGCGCGACAGGACTACGAGCAGTACTTC.

This clone appeared a few times. The genes are TRBV29-1 and TRBJ1-1, with D hard to call. Between the trimmed V and J ends, which lost 3 bases and 6 bases, there was a span of 17 bases. The CDR3 totals 14 residues. The germline V gene encodes CDR1 SQVTM and CDR2 ANQGSEA. The CDR3 coding sequence is TGCAGCGTTGAGGTGGCGGCTGTAAGCCCTGAAGCTTTCTTT. This encodes CSVEVAAVSPEAFF. The variable domain in full, completed from reference TRBV29-1 and TRBJ1-1, reads SAVISQKPSRDICQRGTSLTIQCQVDSQVTMMFWYRQQPGQSLTLIATANQGSEATYESGFVIDKFPISRPNLTFSTLTVSNMSPEDSSIYLCSVEVAAVSPEAFFGQGTRLTVV.

This clone was counted a few times. The J gene is TRBJ2-1, the V gene TRBV29-1, with TRBD1 identical over 9 bases. The J segment lost 0 bases and the V segment lost 5 bases, leaving 8 bases of the junction unmatched. This CDR3 has 16 amino acids. The germline CDR1 and CDR2 sequences are SQVTM and ANQGSEA. The CDR3 nucleotides are TGCAGCGTTCCCGGGACAGGGATAAGCTCCTACAATGAGCAGTTCTTC. Its translation is CSVPGTGISSYNEQFF.

The V call is TRBV9, the J call TRBJ2-3; no clear D. CDR1 and CDR2 (germline): SGDLS, YYNGEE. Deletions cut 3 bases from V and 2 bases from J, with 7 bases between. This CDR3 has 13 amino acids. CDR3 nucleotides: TGTGCCAGCAGCGAACGCCTCACAGATACGCAGTATTTT. Translation gives CASSERLTDTQYF.

V gene TRBV2 combines with J gene TRBJ2-1, with a tentative D call TRBD2 (5 bases). The germline V gene has CDR1 SNHLY and CDR2 FYNNEI. The CDR3 is 14 amino acids. With 6 bases removed from V and 2 bases from J, the gap between germline ends came to 11 bases. The CDR3: CASRSGLTYNEQFF. The CDR3 bases are TGTGCCAGCAGAAGCGGACTGACCTACAATGAGCAGTTCTTC. Supplemented by reference TRBV2 and TRBJ2-1, the full variable domain reads EPEVTQTPSHQVTQMGQEVILRCVPISNHLYFYWYRQILGQKVEFLVSFYNNEISEKSEIFDDQFSVERPDGSNFTLKIRSTKLEDSAMYFCASRSGLTYNEQFFGPGTRLTVL.